This paragraph reports one TCR beta chain. Antigen: not known. The sample comes from a study of cytomegalovirus exposure and HLA in healthy donors. Whole-study context: Out of roughly 170 million T cells, an earlier analysis found some 120 million unique TCR beta sequences in total. General study findings and limits: The productive fraction for most TCR beta V segments was about 87% or about 30% in an earlier analysis. Later analysis found that TCR beta chains associated with HLA were more clonally expanded than other, equally common chains. In a later analysis, specific HLA alleles were associated with more than 15,000 TCR beta sequences at a 0.05 false discovery rate.

PCR primers comprised 60 Vbeta and 13 Jbeta primers. Only in-frame clones appear in the TCRdb table, and some are missing; sequencing was by immunoSEQ multiplex PCR. The table shows over 100,000 clones, with 82% occurring only once. The CDR3 contains 11 residues. V lost 5 bases and J 8 bases, leaving 7 bases between the germline ends. Germline CDR1 and CDR2: SGHTA and FQGNSA. The TCR sequence derives from a man younger than 45 in good health and CMV-seropositive. The genes are TRBV7-2 and TRBJ2-1; D is unclear. The specimen sequenced was PBMCs. CDR3 bases: TGTGCCAGCAGCAAAAACTATGAGCAGTTCTTC. Translation: CASSKNYEQFF. Drawing the rest from reference TRBV7-2 and TRBJ2-1, the complete variable domain is GAGVSQSPSNKVTEKGKDVELRCDPISGHTALYWYRQSLGQGLEFLIYFQGNSAPDKSGLPSDRFSAERTGGSVSTLTIQRTQQEDSAVYLCASSKNYEQFFGPGTRLTVL.